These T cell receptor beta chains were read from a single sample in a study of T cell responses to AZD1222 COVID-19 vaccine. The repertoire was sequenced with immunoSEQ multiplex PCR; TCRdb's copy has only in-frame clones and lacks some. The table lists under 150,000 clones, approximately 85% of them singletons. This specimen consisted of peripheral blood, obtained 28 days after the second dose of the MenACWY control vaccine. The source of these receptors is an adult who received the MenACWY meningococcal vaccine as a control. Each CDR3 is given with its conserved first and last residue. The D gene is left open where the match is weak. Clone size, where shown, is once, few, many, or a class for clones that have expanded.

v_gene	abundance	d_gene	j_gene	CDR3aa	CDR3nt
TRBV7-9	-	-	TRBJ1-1	CASSLDLSTEAFF	TGTGCCAGCAGCTTAGATTTAAGCACTGAAGCTTTCTTT
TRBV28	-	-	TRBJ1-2	CASSSLGTTGYTF	TGTGCCAGCAGTTCGTTGGGCACCACTGGCTACACCTTC
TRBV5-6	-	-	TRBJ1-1	CASSLGGSAFF	TGTGCCAGCAGCTTGGGAGGGTCAGCTTTCTTT
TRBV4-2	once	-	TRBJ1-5	CASSQYTNNQPQHF	TGTGCCAGCAGCCAATACACGAACAATCAGCCCCAGCATTTT
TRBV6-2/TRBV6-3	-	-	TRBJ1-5	CASSYVGSVRQPQHF	TGTGCCAGCAGTTACGTAGGTTCGGTTCGTCAGCCCCAGCATTTT
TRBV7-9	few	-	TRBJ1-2	CASSLEGDYGYTF	TGTGCCAGCAGCCTCGAGGGGGACTATGGCTACACCTTC
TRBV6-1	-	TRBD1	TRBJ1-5	CASSARQGAGNQPQHF	TGTGCCAGCAGTGCACGACAGGGGGCCGGCAATCAGCCCCAGCATTTT
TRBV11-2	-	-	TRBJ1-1	CASRPTAMNTEAFF	TGTGCCAGCAGACCGACAGCAATGAACACTGAAGCTTTCTTT
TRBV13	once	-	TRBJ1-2	CASSSPVDTF	TGTGCCAGCAGCTCCCCGGTCGACACCTTC
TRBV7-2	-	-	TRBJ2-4	CASSGRGAAKNIQYF	TGTGCCAGCAGCGGGCGTGGGGCAGCCAAAAACATTCAGTACTTC
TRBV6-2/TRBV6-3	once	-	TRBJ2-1	CASSPYPGGYEQFF	TGTGCCAGCAGTCCCTACCCCGGGGGCTATGAGCAGTTCTTC
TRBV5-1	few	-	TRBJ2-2	CASSLNGRSYTGELFF	TGCGCCAGCAGCTTGAATGGGAGAAGTTACACCGGGGAGCTGTTTTTT
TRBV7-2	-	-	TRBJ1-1	CASSLGETTEAFF	TGTGCCAGCAGCTTAGGGGAGACCACTGAAGCTTTCTTT
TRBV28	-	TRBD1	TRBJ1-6	CASSLGQDNSPLHF	TGTGCCAGCAGCCTCGGACAGGACAATTCACCCCTCCACTTT
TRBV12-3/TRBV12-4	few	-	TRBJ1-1	CASSRDANTEAFF	TGTGCCAGCAGCCGGGACGCGAACACTGAAGCTTTCTTT
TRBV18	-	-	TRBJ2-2	CASSPPVPPLELFF	TGTGCCAGCTCACCACCAGTCCCGCCATTGGAGCTGTTTTTT
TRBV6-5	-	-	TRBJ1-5	CASSYGGTQPQHF	TGTGCCAGCAGTTACGGGGGCACTCAGCCCCAGCATTTT
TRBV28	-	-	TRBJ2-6	CASSRVASGANVLTF	TGTGCCAGCAGCCGCGTCGCGTCTGGGGCCAACGTCCTGACTTTC
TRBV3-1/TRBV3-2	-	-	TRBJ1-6	CASSQAGTSPLHF	TGTGCCAGCAGCCAAGCAGGAACTTCACCCCTCCACTTT
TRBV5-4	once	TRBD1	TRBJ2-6	CASSSDKDRAGANVLTF	TGTGCCAGCAGCTCCGACAAGGACAGGGCTGGGGCCAACGTCCTGACTTTC
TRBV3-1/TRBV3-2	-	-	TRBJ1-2	CASSQAVGGANYGYTF	TGTGCCAGCAGCCAAGCGGTCGGGGGCGCGAACTATGGCTACACCTTC
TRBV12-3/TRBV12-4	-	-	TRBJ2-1	CASSPSSGAGFF	TGTGCCAGCAGCCCTAGTAGCGGAGCTGGGTTCTTC
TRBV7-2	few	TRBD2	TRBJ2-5	CASSSTSGEGGETQYF	TGTGCCAGCAGCTCGACTAGCGGGGAGGGGGGAGAGACCCAGTACTTC
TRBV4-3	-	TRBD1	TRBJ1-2	CASSHGGTGGAYGYTF	TGCGCCAGCAGCCATGGTGGGACAGGGGGCGCCTATGGCTACACCTTC
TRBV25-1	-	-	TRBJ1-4	CASSGQSVGAEKLFF	TGTGCCAGCAGTGGACAAAGTGTGGGAGCTGAAAAACTGTTTTTT
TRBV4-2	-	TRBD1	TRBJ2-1	CASSQDQDRMVIEQFF	TGTGCCAGCAGCCAAGATCAGGACAGGATGGTAATTGAGCAGTTCTTC
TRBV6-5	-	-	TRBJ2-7	CASSSWASSYEQYF	TGTGCCAGCAGCTCCTGGGCCAGTTCCTACGAGCAGTACTTC
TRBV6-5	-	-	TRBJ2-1	CASNLKGYEQFF	TGTGCCAGCAACTTAAAGGGCTATGAGCAGTTCTTC
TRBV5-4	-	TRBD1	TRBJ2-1	CATAPSTGALYNEQFF	TGTGCCACCGCCCCTAGCACAGGGGCACTTTACAATGAGCAGTTCTTC
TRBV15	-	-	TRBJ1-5	CATSRDSRHNQPQHF	TGTGCCACCAGCAGAGATAGCCGCCACAATCAGCCCCAGCATTTT
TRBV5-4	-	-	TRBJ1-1	CASSLEGANTEAFF	TGTGCCAGCAGCTTGGAAGGGGCCAACACTGAAGCTTTCTTT
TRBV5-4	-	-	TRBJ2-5	CASSLSGREETQYF	TGTGCCAGCAGCTTGTCGGGGAGAGAAGAGACCCAGTACTTC
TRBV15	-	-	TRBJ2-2	CATSGQYTGELFF	TGTGCCACCAGCGGTCAGTACACCGGGGAGCTGTTTTTT
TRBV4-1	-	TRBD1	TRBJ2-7	CASSLGQGAYEQYF	TGCGCCAGCAGCCTGGGACAGGGGGCCTACGAGCAGTACTTC
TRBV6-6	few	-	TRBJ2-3	CASSPRNTGKLSGRTDTQYF	TGTGCCAGCAGCCCACGGAATACAGGGAAATTGAGTGGACGCACAGATACGCAGTATTTT
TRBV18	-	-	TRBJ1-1	CASCGEGNTEAFF	TGTGCCAGCTGCGGGGAAGGAAACACTGAAGCTTTCTTT
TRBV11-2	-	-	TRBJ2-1	CASSFVRDQQFF	TGTGCCAGCAGCTTTGTCCGCGACCAGCAGTTCTTC
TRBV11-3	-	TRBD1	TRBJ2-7	CASTKTGGQGPYEQYF	TGTGCCAGCACCAAGACGGGGGGACAGGGTCCTTATGAGCAGTACTTC
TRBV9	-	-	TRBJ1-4	CASSASAIDEKLFF	TGTGCCAGCAGCGCATCGGCGATCGATGAAAAACTGTTTTTT
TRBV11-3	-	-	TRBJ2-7	CASSPQGLYEQYF	TGTGCCAGCAGCCCCCAGGGCCTGTACGAGCAGTACTTC
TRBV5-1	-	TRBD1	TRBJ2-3	CASTLQGADTQYF	TGCGCCAGCACCCTACAGGGGGCCGATACGCAGTATTTT
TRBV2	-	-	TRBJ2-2	CASSQEDTGELFF	TGTGCCAGCAGTCAGGAGGACACCGGGGAGCTGTTTTTT
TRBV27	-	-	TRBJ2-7	CASSFAPSYEQYF	TGTGCCAGCAGTTTCGCGCCCTCCTACGAGCAGTACTTC
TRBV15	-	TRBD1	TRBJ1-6	CATSRGQGNSPLHF	TGTGCCACCAGCAGAGGACAGGGGAATTCACCCCTCCACTTT
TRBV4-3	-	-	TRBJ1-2	CASSRTTGTNYGYTF	TGCGCCAGCAGCCGCACGACAGGTACTAACTATGGCTACACCTTC
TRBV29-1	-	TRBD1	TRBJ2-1	CSVAAAAGQGADNEQFF	TGCAGCGTTGCGGCGGCGGCCGGACAGGGGGCCGACAATGAGCAGTTCTTC
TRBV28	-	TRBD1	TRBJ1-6	CASRPGTAYHSPLHF	TGTGCCAGCAGGCCAGGGACAGCCTACCATTCACCCCTCCACTTT
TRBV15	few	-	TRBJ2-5	CATRGPGETQYF	TGTGCCACCAGGGGCCCTGGAGAGACCCAGTACTTC
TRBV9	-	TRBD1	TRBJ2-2	CASSVGDRNTGELFF	TGTGCCAGCAGCGTAGGGGACAGGAACACCGGGGAGCTGTTTTTT
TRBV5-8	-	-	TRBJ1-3	CASSRGTDNFSGNTIYF	TGTGCCAGCAGCCGCGGGACTGACAACTTCTCTGGAAACACCATATATTTT
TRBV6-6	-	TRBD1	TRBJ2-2	CASSYSMTGVNGELFF	TGTGCCAGCAGTTACAGCATGACAGGGGTGAACGGGGAGCTGTTTTTT
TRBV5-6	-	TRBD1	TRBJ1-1	CASSLMRQGGNTEAFF	TGTGCCAGCAGCTTAATGCGACAGGGGGGCAACACTGAAGCTTTCTTT
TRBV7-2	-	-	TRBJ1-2	CASSLAFNYGYTF	TGTGCCAGCAGCTTAGCTTTTAACTATGGCTACACCTTC
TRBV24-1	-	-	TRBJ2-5	CATRNTGGQETQYF	TGTGCCACCAGGAATACAGGTGGTCAAGAGACCCAGTACTTC
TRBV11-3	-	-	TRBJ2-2	CASSPRDSYTGELFF	TGTGCCAGCAGCCCCCGAGACTCTTACACCGGGGAGCTGTTTTTT